The 31 T cell receptor beta chains below all came from one sample that was sequenced in a study of shared clonotypes between healthy human individuals. The assay was immunoSEQ multiplex PCR, and TCRdb's table has in-frame clones only and misses some. The table shows 2 million to 3 million clones, with approximately 93% occurring only once. Sequencing used naive CD4+ T cells from PBMCs. Documented subset: CD45RA+ positively selected. All receptors come from a young man in good health. Some clones in this sample may be carry-over from other donors' samples.

As regards this clone: Other DNA sequences of this sample code for an identical CDR3. V and J are TRBV29-1 and TRBJ1-1; TRBD1 matches at 8 bases. Looked up from germline, CDR1 is SQVTM and CDR2 is ANQGSEA. The CDR3 runs 13 residues. With V trimmed by 6 bases and J by 0 bases, 3 bases remained unmatched. The CDR3, as DNA: TGCAGCGTCAGGGGGCTGATGAACACTGAAGCTTTCTTT. Amino acids: CSVRGLMNTEAFF.

The chain links TRBV7-9 to TRBJ2-1; D possibly corresponds to TRBD2 (5 bases). CDR1 is SEHNR and CDR2 is FQNEAQ in the germline V gene (reference sequence). The CDR3 runs to 14 residues. V was trimmed by 8 bases and J by 5 bases, leaving 16 bases between them. CDR3 sequence: CASYPDWNNNEQFF. The CDR3 bases are TGTGCCAGCTACCCGGACTGGAATAACAATGAGCAGTTCTTC.

The V and J genes are TRBV6-5 and TRBJ1-6; D is possibly TRBD1 (6 bases). The CDR3 loop spans 15 amino acids. V gave up 5 bases and J gave up 10 bases, with 18 bases separating them. Germline V gene sequence: CDR1 MNHEY, CDR2 SVGAGI. Here the CDR3 DNA reads TGTGCCAGCAGTGTCGGGGGACACCCAAGGTCACCCCTCCACTTT. Translation: CASSVGGHPRSPLHF.

V is TRBV9 and J is TRBJ1-2; TRBD1 agrees at 7 bases. This CDR3 contains 13 residues. Germline-derived CDR1 and CDR2 are SGDLS and YYNGEE. V gave up 3 bases and J gave up 8 bases; unmatched junction bases: 7. DNA for the CDR3: TGTGCCAGCAGCGACGACAGGGTGCGCGGCTACACCTTC. Translated: CASSDDRVRGYTF.

This clone has only one observation. This rearrangement joins TRBV6-1 to TRBJ2-1; TRBD2 matches at 7 bases. CDR1 is MNHNS, CDR2 SASEGT, per germline. The CDR3 is made up of 15 amino acids. V lost 6 bases and J lost 4; bases outside the gene matches: 9. The DNA for the CDR3 is TGTGCCAGCAGGGCCGGGACTACCCTTTACAATGAGCAGTTCTTC. This sequence encodes CASRAGTTLYNEQFF.

This chain connects TRBV11-2 to TRBJ2-3, with D uncertain. Germline V gene data show CDR1 as SGHAT and CDR2 as FQNNGV. V shed 5 bases and J shed 9 bases, with 18 bases lying between them. The CDR3 extends over 14 amino acids. The CDR3 sequence is CASSLGNTETTQYF. CDR3 DNA: TGTGCCAGCAGCCTCGGAAACACTGAAACAACGCAGTATTTT.

The chain couples TRBV5-1 to TRBJ2-1, with 9 bases matching TRBD1. Losses at the gene ends were 0 bases for V and 6 bases for J; bases not matched to a gene: 10. Germline V CDR1 and CDR2: SGHRS, YFSETQ. This CDR3 has 17 amino acids. The CDR3 sequence: CASSLEGTGGVGNEQFF. Here the CDR3 DNA reads TGCGCCAGCAGCTTGGAGGGAACAGGGGGCGTTGGCAATGAGCAGTTCTTC.

The chain is built from TRBV10-3 and TRBJ2-1; 9 bases align to TRBD2. The germline CDR1 and CDR2 sequences are ENHRY and SYGVKD. The CDR3 is 15 residues long. Trimming removed 3 bases from V and 3 bases from J; junction bases left unmatched: 3. CDR3 DNA: TGTGCCATCAGTGACCCTAGCGGGAACTACAATGAGCAGTTCTTC. Its translation: CAISDPSGNYNEQFF.

J is TRBJ2-5 and V is TRBV6-1, with D hard to call. The CDR3 totals 15 residues. The germline CDR1 and CDR2 sequences are MNHNS and SASEGT. V was cut by 4 bases and J by 4 bases, with 16 bases left in between. CDR3 sequence reads: CASSGVLGGGETQYF. The CDR3 DNA follows: TGTGCCAGCAGTGGCGTGTTGGGTGGCGGAGAGACCCAGTACTTC.

Only one count was recorded for this clone. The chain links TRBV5-5 to TRBJ2-6, with D uncertain. The CDR3 has 15 amino acids. V was shortened by 8 bases and J by 3 bases, with 15 bases between the two germline ends. CDR1 SGHKS and CDR2 YYEKEE come from the germline V gene (reference sequence). CDR3 in DNA: TGTGCCAGTGAGACGCCTTCAAATGGGGCCAACGTCCTGACTTTC. Protein: CASETPSNGANVLTF.

The chain combines TRBV7-2 with TRBJ2-2; TRBD2 matches 10 bases. CDR3 size: 15 residues. The germline V gene has CDR1 SGHTA and CDR2 FQGNSA. V was pared by 5 bases and J by 5 bases, with 5 bases of the junction left unmatched. The DNA for the CDR3 is TGTGCCAGCAGCCCGGGACTAGCGATGACCGGGGAGCTGTTTTTT. Residues: CASSPGLAMTGELFF. Variable domain in full (rest from reference TRBV7-2 and TRBJ2-2): GAGVSQSPSNKVTEKGKDVELRCDPISGHTALYWYRQSLGQGLEFLIYFQGNSAPDKSGLPSDRFSAERTGGSVSTLTIQRTQQEDSAVYLCASSPGLAMTGELFFGEGSRLTVL.

The chain recombines TRBV4-2 with TRBJ1-6; D gene uncertain. This CDR3 region has 13 residues. Trimming removed 1 base from V and 6 bases from J, with 4 bases in between. Looked up from germline, CDR1 is LGHNA and CDR2 is YNFKEQ. CDR3 region: CASSQVTNSPLHF. CDR3 DNA: TGTGCCAGCAGCCAAGTGACTAATTCACCCCTCCACTTT.

This chain links TRBV5-1 with TRBJ2-7, with TRBD2 as a possible D gene (5 bases). The ends were cut back, 2 bases at V and 6 bases at J, with 12 bases in the middle. The germline CDR1 and CDR2 sequences are SGHRS and YFSETQ. This CDR3 comprises 13 residues. The CDR3 bases are TGCGCCAGCAGCTTCTTCGAGGGCAGCGAGCAGTACTTC. Translation: CASSFFEGSEQYF.

The chain recombines TRBV14 with TRBJ2-2; 8 bases agree with TRBD2. The CDR3 loop spans 16 amino acids. In germline, CDR1 is SGHDN, CDR2 FVKESK. With V trimmed by 1 base and J by 3 bases, 4 bases remained unmatched. In nucleotides, the CDR3 is TGTGCCAGCAGCCAAGGCGGCGGGAGGTACACCGGGGAGCTGTTTTTT. Encoded protein: CASSQGGGRYTGELFF.

The gene calls are TRBV5-1 and TRBJ1-2; D may be TRBD1 (5 bases). Trimming took 4 bases from V and 1 from J, leaving 8 bases between them. CDR1 SGHRS and CDR2 YFSETQ come from the germline V gene. The CDR3 extends over 13 amino acids. CDR3 residues: CASSGGINYGYTF. The CDR3 DNA sequence: TGCGCCAGCAGCGGGGGTATTAACTATGGCTACACCTTC.

The V call is TRBV18, the J call TRBJ2-6; D remains ambiguous. Germline CDR1 is KGHSH and CDR2 is LQKENI. The V end was cut by 4 bases, the J end by 1 base, with 8 bases between. There are 15 residues in the CDR3. CDR3 in DNA: TGTGCCAGCTCACTAAGGGTTTCTGGGGCCAACGTCCTGACTTTC. This codes for CASSLRVSGANVLTF.

The table lists this clone with a count of one. This chain connects TRBV18 to TRBJ1-3, with 9 positions matching TRBD1. The V segment lost 6 bases and the J segment 9 bases; nucleotides outside the gene matches: 9. The CDR3 loop spans 14 amino acids. In germline, CDR1 is KGHSH, CDR2 LQKENI. The chain's CDR3 is CASSPGQGVPTIYF. CDR3 nucleotide sequence: TGTGCCAGCTCGCCGGGACAGGGTGTCCCCACCATATATTTT.

This sequence joins TRBV19 and TRBJ1-2; 9 bases agree with TRBD1. The ends lost 7 bases at V and 1 base at J; junction bases unmatched: 7. Germline-derived CDR1 and CDR2 are LNHDA and SQIVND (reference sequence). This CDR3 comprises 15 residues. CDR3: CASMTQGAINYGYTF. The CDR3 region has the DNA TGTGCCAGTATGACACAGGGGGCGATTAACTATGGCTACACCTTC.

The V call is TRBV15, the J call TRBJ2-5, with TRBD1 matching over 12 bases. The CDR3 is 18 residues long. Germline assignment: CDR1 LNHNV and CDR2 YYDKDF (reference sequence). The V gene end was trimmed by 2 bases and the J gene end by 5 bases; junction bases not matched to a gene: 12. The CDR3: CATSRWGTGTGGGETQYF. The CDR3 nucleotides read TGTGCCACCAGCAGATGGGGAACCGGGACAGGGGGCGGGGAGACCCAGTACTTC.

The chain employs TRBV7-3 and TRBJ2-1; 8 nucleotides match TRBD2. The V gene end was trimmed by 2 bases and the J gene end by 8 bases; junction bases not matched to a gene: 8. Germline V CDR1 and CDR2: SGHTA, FQGTGA. The CDR3 has 15 amino acids. The CDR3 coding sequence is TGTGCCAGCAGCTTACTGACTAGCGTTTCATATGAGCAGTTCTTC. This codes for CASSLLTSVSYEQFF.

This sequence joins TRBV6-6 and TRBJ1-5; D is uncertain. The CDR3 extends over 13 amino acids. Germline V gene lookup returns CDR1 MNHNY and CDR2 SVGAGI (reference sequence). Deletions cut 10 bases from V and 2 bases from J, with 12 bases between. The CDR3 protein is CAISLVGNQPQHF. For the CDR3, the DNA is TGTGCCATCTCTTTAGTCGGCAATCAGCCCCAGCATTTT.

The chain has TRBV27 and TRBJ1-3; weak D call: TRBD1 (5 bases). V was pared by 3 bases and J by 0 bases, with 15 bases between. There are 17 residues in the CDR3. From germline, CDR1 is MNHEY and CDR2 SMNVEV (reference sequence). CDR3 amino acids: CASSFSGRAISGNTIYF. CDR3 DNA sequence: TGTGCCAGCAGTTTTAGTGGCAGGGCGATCTCTGGAAACACCATATATTTT.

This chain connects TRBV6-1 to TRBJ1-1; TRBD1 agrees at 7 bases. The germline V gene has CDR1 MNHNS and CDR2 SASEGT. The J segment lost 4 bases and the V segment lost 0 bases, leaving 5 bases of the junction unmatched. The CDR3 is made up of 15 amino acids. The DNA for the CDR3 is TGTGCCAGCAGTGAAGCCCCAGGGGGGATCACTGAAGCTTTCTTT. The encoded protein is CASSEAPGGITEAFF.

The DNA for the CDR3 is TGCGCCAGCAGCAACGGCGCGGGCTATGAAAAACTGTTTTTT. Translating it yields CASSNGAGYEKLFF. The chain has TRBV5-1 and TRBJ1-4; no clear D. The CDR3 contains 14 residues. Germline loops: CDR1 SGHRS, CDR2 YFSETQ. Trimming took off 4 bases at V and 6 bases at J, with 13 bases between the two ends.

This sequence joins TRBV5-1 and TRBJ1-4; D gene uncertain. V was clipped by 4 bases and J by 7 bases, with 14 bases between them. Germline loops: CDR1 SGHRS, CDR2 YFSETQ. The CDR3 runs 14 residues. The CDR3 protein is CASSPNGVLEKLFF. The DNA for the CDR3 is TGCGCCAGCAGCCCAAACGGGGTCCTTGAAAAACTGTTTTTT.

The chain joins TRBV7-9 to TRBJ1-4; D is unclear. The germline V and J ends were trimmed by 5 bases and 4 bases, with 5 bases remaining between them. The CDR3 contains 12 residues. Germline assignment: CDR1 SEHNR and CDR2 FQNEAQ (reference sequence). The CDR3, as DNA: TGTGCCAGCAGCATTTTTAATGAAAAACTGTTTTTT. Protein sequence: CASSIFNEKLFF.

The chain uses TRBV4-2 and TRBJ2-7; TRBD2 matches at 10 bases. The CDR3 consists of 17 residues. Trimming at V came to 4 bases and at J to 2 bases, leaving 11 bases not matched to a gene. Germline CDR1 reads LGHNA; CDR2 reads YNFKEQ. As DNA, the CDR3 is TGTGCCAGCAGCCGAGGGTCGCACGGGACTAGCGCCTACGAGCAGTACTTC. This encodes CASSRGSHGTSAYEQYF.

The chain has TRBV4-3 and TRBJ2-1; 10 bases are a match to TRBD2. Germline lookup yields CDR1 LGHNA and CDR2 YSLEER. The CDR3 is 16 residues long. With V trimmed by 0 bases and J by 6 bases, 5 bases remained unmatched. The CDR3 nucleotides are TGCGCCAGCAGCCAAGATCCGGCTAGCGGGAGCAATGAGCAGTTCTTC. It encodes CASSQDPASGSNEQFF.

V and J are TRBV2 and TRBJ2-1, with 11 bases aligning to TRBD2. After removal of 8 bases from V and 7 bases from J, the junction contained 7 bases not matched to a gene. Germline CDR1 is SNHLY and CDR2 is FYNNEI. This CDR3 is 14 amino acids long. The CDR3 loop reads CASLGLAGSNEQFF. CDR3 nucleotide sequence: TGTGCCAGCCTCGGACTAGCGGGTTCGAATGAGCAGTTCTTC.

This clone was detected only once. The J gene is TRBJ2-1, the V gene TRBV11-3, with 11 positions matching TRBD2. Germline CDR1 reads SGHNT; CDR2 reads YENEEA. The CDR3 runs to 16 residues. V lost 1 base and J lost 8; bases outside the gene matches: 7. CDR3 in amino acids: CASSLVRSGRADEQFF. The CDR3, as DNA: TGTGCCAGCAGCTTAGTGCGTAGCGGGAGGGCCGATGAGCAGTTCTTC.

V usage is TRBV19 and J usage is TRBJ2-1; a possible D gene is TRBD2 (6 bases). V gave up 5 bases and J gave up 12 bases, with 20 bases separating them. Germline V gene sequence: CDR1 LNHDA, CDR2 SQIVND (reference sequence). The CDR3 spans 14 residues. The chain's CDR3 is CASSSLGTRDGQFF. CDR3 nucleotides: TGTGCCAGTAGTTCGCTCGGGACGCGGGACGGGCAGTTCTTC.